This T cell receptor beta chain was documented in a study of blood T cell repertoires in COVID-19. Background on the study: COVID-19 samples, acute and convalescent, were from the United States, Italy and Spain.

The V end was cut by 6 bases, the J end by 5 bases, with 11 bases between. Germline CDR1 and CDR2: MGHRA and YSYEKL. CDR3 length equals 13 residues. Original methodology: The authors estimated nucleated cell counts from reference gene primer amplification. Clones were read by immunoSEQ multiplex PCR, and TCRdb kept only the in-frame ones, dropping some. V and J calls and clone size come straight from that table; D and trimming were deduced from the DNA. The sample has about 180,000 clones, roughly 88% seen once. This TCR was sampled from a woman younger than 45 with acute or convalescent COVID-19. This chain uses TRBV4-1 with TRBJ2-1; D may be TRBD2 (6 bases). The material sequenced was peripheral blood. This chain's CDR3 is CASSRGNNNEQFF. The CDR3 bases are TGCGCCAGCAGTCGGGGGAATAACAATGAGCAGTTCTTC.